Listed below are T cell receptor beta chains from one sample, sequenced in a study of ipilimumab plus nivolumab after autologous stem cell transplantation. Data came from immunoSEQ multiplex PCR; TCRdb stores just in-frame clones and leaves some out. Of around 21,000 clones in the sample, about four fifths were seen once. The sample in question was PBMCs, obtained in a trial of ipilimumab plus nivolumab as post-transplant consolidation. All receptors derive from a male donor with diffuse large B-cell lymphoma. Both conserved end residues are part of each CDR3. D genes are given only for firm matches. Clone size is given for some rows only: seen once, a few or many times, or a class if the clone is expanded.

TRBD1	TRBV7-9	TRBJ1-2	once	TGTGCCAGCAGCCCCACCATGACAGGGGCAGGGTATGGCTACACCTTC	CASSPTMTGAGYGYTF
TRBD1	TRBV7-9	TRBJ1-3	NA	TGTGCCAGCAGCTTAGCCCTTAGACAGGGGATGGGAAACACCATATATTTT	CASSLALRQGMGNTIYF
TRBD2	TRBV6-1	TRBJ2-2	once	TGTGCCAGCAGTGTCGAGCGGGGGGCTGGGGGGGAGCTGTTTTTT	CASSVERGAGGELFF
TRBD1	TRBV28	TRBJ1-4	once	TGTGCCAGCAGTTCCGGGACAGGTATTGAAAAACTGTTTTTT	CASSSGTGIEKLFF
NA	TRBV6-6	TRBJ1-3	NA	TGTGCCAGCAGAAAAGACAGCAACTCTGGAAACACCATATATTTT	CASRKDSNSGNTIYF
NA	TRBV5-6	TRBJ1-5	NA	TGTGCCAGCAGCCCCGGGGTGGGTCAGCCCCAGCATTTT	CASSPGVGQPQHF
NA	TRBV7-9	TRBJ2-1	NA	TGTGCCAGCAGCTTACCCGGGGGCCCAAATGAGCAGTTCTTC	CASSLPGGPNEQFF
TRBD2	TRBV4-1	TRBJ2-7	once	TGCGCCAGCAGCCAAGATTCTCTAGCGGGGGGCTACGAGCAGTACTTC	CASSQDSLAGGYEQYF
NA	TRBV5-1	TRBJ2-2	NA	TGCGCCAGCAGCTTGATAAGGGGCACCGGGGAGCTGTTTTTT	CASSLIRGTGELFF
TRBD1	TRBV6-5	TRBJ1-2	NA	TGTGCCAGCCGGGGACAGGGTAACAATGGCTACACCTTC	CASRGQGNNGYTF
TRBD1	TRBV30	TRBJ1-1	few	TGTGCCTGGAGCGTACTGAGACAGGGGGGCACTGAAGCTTTCTTT	CAWSVLRQGGTEAFF
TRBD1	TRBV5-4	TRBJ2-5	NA	TGTGCCAGCAGCTTGCCGGGACAGAGGGAGACCCAGTACTTC	CASSLPGQRETQYF
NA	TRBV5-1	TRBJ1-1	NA	TGCGCCAGCAGCTTGGGCGCCGCGATCATGAACACTGAAGCTTTCTTT	CASSLGAAIMNTEAFF
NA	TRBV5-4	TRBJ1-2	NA	TGTGCCAGCAGCTTGGTTACCAGTGCCCAGGGGGGCTACACCTTC	CASSLVTSAQGGYTF
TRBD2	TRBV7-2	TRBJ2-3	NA	TGTGCCAGCAGCTTAGCGGGACTAGCGGGAGCTAGCACAGATACGCAGTATTTT	CASSLAGLAGASTDTQYF
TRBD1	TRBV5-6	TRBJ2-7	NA	TGTGCCAGCAGCGGAACAGGGGAAGGGCAGGAGGAGCAGTACTTC	CASSGTGEGQEEQYF
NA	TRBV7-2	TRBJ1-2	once	TGTGCCAGCAGTCCAGGGGCAGTTCATGGCTACACCTTC	CASSPGAVHGYTF
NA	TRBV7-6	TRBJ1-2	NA	TGTGCCAGCAGCTTAGCCCCCGCTGGGGAGGACTATGGCTACACCTTC	CASSLAPAGEDYGYTF
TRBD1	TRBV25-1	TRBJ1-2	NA	TGTGCCAGCAGGGGATTAACCGGGACAGGGGCGGATGTCAATGGCTACACCTTC	CASRGLTGTGADVNGYTF
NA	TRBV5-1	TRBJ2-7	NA	TGCGCCAGCCGCCCACTCCTAAAGAGCTCCTACGAGCAGTACTTC	CASRPLLKSSYEQYF
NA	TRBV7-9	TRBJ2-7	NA	TGTGCCAGCGCGAGGGCTCGGGAGCAGTACTTC	CASARAREQYF
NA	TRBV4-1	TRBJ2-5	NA	TGCGCCAGCAGCCATAGTCCGCGGTATGTGGAGACCCAGTACTTC	CASSHSPRYVETQYF
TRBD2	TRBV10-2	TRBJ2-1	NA	TGCGCCAGCCGGGCATGGGAGGGTGATGAGCAGTTCTTC	CASRAWEGDEQFF
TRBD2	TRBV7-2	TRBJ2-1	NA	TGTGCCAGCAGCTTAAGTCTAGCGGGGTACAATGAGCAGTTCTTC	CASSLSLAGYNEQFF
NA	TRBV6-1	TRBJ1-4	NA	TGTGCCAGCCGGGACGGCTCCGCAACTAATGAAAAACTGTTTTTT	CASRDGSATNEKLFF
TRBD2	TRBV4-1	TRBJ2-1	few	TGCGCCAGCAGCCAAGAGGGGGGGGAGGGCCATGAGCAGTTCTTC	CASSQEGGEGHEQFF
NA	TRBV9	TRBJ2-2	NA	TGTGCCAGCAACCAGGGAGGCGGAAACACCGGGGAGCTGTTTTTT	CASNQGGGNTGELFF
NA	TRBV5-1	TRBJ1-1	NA	TGCGCCAGCAGCTTGGCCAGAACAATGAACACTGAAGCTTTCTTT	CASSLARTMNTEAFF
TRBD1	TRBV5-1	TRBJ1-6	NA	TGCGCCAGCAGCCGGGACAGCCCCTATAATTCACCCCTCCACTTT	CASSRDSPYNSPLHF
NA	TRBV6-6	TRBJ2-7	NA	TGTGCCAGGGGCGCGGTACCGAGCTCCTACGAGCAGTACTTC	CARGAVPSSYEQYF
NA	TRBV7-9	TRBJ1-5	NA	TGTGCCAGCAGCGGAGAGGGGAATCAGCCCCAGCATTTT	CASSGEGNQPQHF
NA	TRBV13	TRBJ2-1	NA	TGTGCCAGCAGCTTAGCGACAGTCTACAATGAGCAGTTCTTC	CASSLATVYNEQFF
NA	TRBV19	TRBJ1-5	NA	TGTGCCAGTACCAAACAGGGAGGACAGCCCCAGCATTTT	CASTKQGGQPQHF
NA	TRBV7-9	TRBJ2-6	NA	TGTGCCAGCAGCTTTGGGCGGTCTGGGGCCAACGTCCTGACTTTC	CASSFGRSGANVLTF
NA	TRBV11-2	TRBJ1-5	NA	TGTGCCAGCAGCCTAGGCGGGGTCCAACAGCCCCAGCATTTT	CASSLGGVQQPQHF
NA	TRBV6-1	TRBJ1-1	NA	TGTGCCAGCAGAGGTTGGGATGAAGCTTTCTTT	CASRGWDEAFF
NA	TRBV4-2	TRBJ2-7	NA	TGTGCCAGCAGCCAAGATTCGGCGCGGGTTAGATCATCCTACGAGCAGTACTTC	CASSQDSARVRSSYEQYF
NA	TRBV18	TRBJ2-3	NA	TGTGCCAGCTCACCGGCAGGGGTAGGGGATACGCAGTATTTT	CASSPAGVGDTQYF
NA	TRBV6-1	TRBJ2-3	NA	TGTGCCAGCAGTGCCCAGGGCGCGCGGATAGATACGCAGTATTTT	CASSAQGARIDTQYF
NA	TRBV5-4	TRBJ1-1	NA	TGTGCCAGCAGCTTGCGGGAGGGCGGGACTGAAGCTTTCTTT	CASSLREGGTEAFF
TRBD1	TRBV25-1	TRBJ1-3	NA	TGTGCCAGCAGTGGGACAGGGTCCGGAAACACCATATATTTT	CASSGTGSGNTIYF
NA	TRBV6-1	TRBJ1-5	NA	TGTGCCAGCAGTGAAGCGGCGCAGGGTAAAGATCAGCCCCAGCATTTT	CASSEAAQGKDQPQHF
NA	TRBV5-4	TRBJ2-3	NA	TGTGCCAGCAGCTTCCCCCAGGGGCGGCTAAGCACAGATACGCAGTATTTT	CASSFPQGRLSTDTQYF
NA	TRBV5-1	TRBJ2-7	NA	TGCGCCAGCAGCTTGCTCAGCGCCGTTTACGAGCAGTACTTC	CASSLLSAVYEQYF
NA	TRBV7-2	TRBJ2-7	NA	TGTGCCAGCAGCTTTGAGACCGACTTCTCCTACGAGCAGTACTTC	CASSFETDFSYEQYF
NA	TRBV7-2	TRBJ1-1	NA	TGTGCCAGCAGCTTAGGCTCAGGAATGAACACTGAAGCTTTCTTT	CASSLGSGMNTEAFF
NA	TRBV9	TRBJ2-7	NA	TGTGCCAGCAGCTCAGAGGACGGCTCCTACGAGCAGTACTTC	CASSSEDGSYEQYF
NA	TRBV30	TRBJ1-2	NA	TGTGCCTGGAGTGCCTCCCTGGGAGGCTACACCTTC	CAWSASLGGYTF
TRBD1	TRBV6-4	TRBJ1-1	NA	TGTGCCAGCAAATTCCGGGACAGAGGTCATGGGATGGGGAACACTGAAGCTTTCTTT	CASKFRDRGHGMGNTEAFF
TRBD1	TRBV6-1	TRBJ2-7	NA	TGTGCCAGCAGGGGACAGGGGGCTTCCTACGAGCAGTACTTC	CASRGQGASYEQYF
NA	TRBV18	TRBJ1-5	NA	TGTGCCAGCTCACAGCAGGGGTTAAGAAGCAATCAGCCCCAGCATTTT	CASSQQGLRSNQPQHF